This is a list of T cell receptor beta chains from one sample in a study of T-cell reconstitution after alpha-beta-depleted transplantation in children. TCRdb used MiXCR to reprocess the PCR reads, holding one entry per CDR3 protein. The table records roughly 670,000 distinct CDR3 sequences, about an eighth of them present only once. The sample was PBMCs, taken before TCRalphabeta/CD19-depleted stem cell transplant. These receptors all come from a girl aged 2-10 years with congenital amegakaryocytic thrombocytopenia, due to receive a stem cell transplant. The CDR3 runs from the conserved cysteine through the conserved F or W. D genes are given only for firm matches. Size tells how often a clone was seen (once, few, many) or the class of an expanded clone, and some rows leave it out.

clone_size: few; j_call: TRBJ2-1; d_call: TRBD2; v_call: TRBV29-1; cdr3_aa: CSVDGGALYNEQFF; cdr3_nt: TGCAGCGTTGACGGGGGGGCGCTTTACAATGAGCAGTTCTTC
clone_size: many; j_call: TRBJ1-6; d_call: .; v_call: TRBV18; cdr3_aa: CASSPLQAENSPLHF; cdr3_nt: TGTGCCAGCTCACCTCTCCAGGCGGAGAATTCACCCCTCCACTTT
clone_size: many; j_call: TRBJ2-1; d_call: TRBD2; v_call: TRBV20-1; cdr3_aa: CSASPGTSGRLNEQFF; cdr3_nt: TGCAGTGCTAGCCCCGGGACTAGCGGGAGATTAAATGAGCAGTTCTTC
clone_size: many; j_call: TRBJ1-4; d_call: .; v_call: TRBV7-9; cdr3_aa: CASSLVSGEKLFF; cdr3_nt: TGTGCCAGCAGCTTAGTTTCTGGTGAAAAACTGTTTTTT
clone_size: few; j_call: TRBJ2-2; d_call: .; v_call: TRBV19; cdr3_aa: CASSAFGAGELFF; cdr3_nt: TGTGCCAGTAGTGCGTTCGGGGCCGGGGAGCTGTTTTTT
clone_size: many; j_call: TRBJ2-3; d_call: .; v_call: TRBV5-1; cdr3_aa: CASSLIQDDTQYF; cdr3_nt: TGCGCCAGCAGCTTGATACAGGATGATACGCAGTATTTT
clone_size: few; j_call: TRBJ2-7; d_call: .; v_call: TRBV5-1; cdr3_aa: CASAPPEAPYEQYF; cdr3_nt: TGCGCCAGCGCTCCGCCGGAAGCCCCCTACGAGCAGTACTTC
clone_size: many; j_call: TRBJ1-2; d_call: .; v_call: TRBV20-1; cdr3_aa: CSARPYNYGYTF; cdr3_nt: TGCAGTGCTAGACCATATAACTATGGCTACACCTTC
clone_size: .; j_call: TRBJ2-1; d_call: .; v_call: TRBV18; cdr3_aa: CASSPPGQRDVSEQFF; cdr3_nt: TGTGCCAGCTCACCACCGGGACAGCGGGATGTTAGTGAGCAGTTCTTC
clone_size: many; j_call: TRBJ2-3; d_call: TRBD1; v_call: TRBV11-1; cdr3_aa: CASSSYDSTGVTGDTQYF; cdr3_nt: TGTGCCAGCAGCTCCTACGACTCGACAGGGGTCACGGGAGATACGCAGTATTTT
clone_size: .; j_call: TRBJ2-7; d_call: .; v_call: TRBV20-1; cdr3_aa: CSAPRGSAEPGSEQYF; cdr3_nt: TGCAGTGCTCCCCGTGGTAGCGCGGAGCCCGGGTCCGAGCAGTACTTC
clone_size: .; j_call: TRBJ1-1; d_call: .; v_call: TRBV7-9; cdr3_aa: CATHLGQGLSEAFF; cdr3_nt: TGTGCTACCCACCTGGGTCAGGGGTTATCTGAAGCTTTCTTT
clone_size: once; j_call: TRBJ2-3; d_call: TRBD1; v_call: TRBV30; cdr3_aa: CAWSDSGQSTDTQYF; cdr3_nt: TGTGCCTGGAGTGATTCGGGACAGAGCACAGATACGCAGTATTTT
clone_size: many; j_call: TRBJ2-1; d_call: .; v_call: TRBV20-1; cdr3_aa: CSAREVSNNEQFF; cdr3_nt: TGCAGTGCTAGAGAAGTCTCCAACAATGAGCAGTTCTTC
clone_size: .; j_call: TRBJ2-1; d_call: .; v_call: TRBV7-3; cdr3_aa: CASSLTARESYNEQFF; cdr3_nt: TGTGCCAGCAGCCTGACAGCCCGTGAGTCCTACAATGAGCAGTTCTTC
clone_size: .; j_call: TRBJ2-2; d_call: .; v_call: TRBV25-1; cdr3_aa: CASSELAGGELFF; cdr3_nt: TGTGCCAGCAGTGAGCTTGCAGGCGGGGAGCTGTTTTTT
clone_size: many; j_call: TRBJ2-5; d_call: .; v_call: TRBV20-1; cdr3_aa: CSATPLGGVQETQYF; cdr3_nt: TGCAGTGCCACGCCGCTGGGTGGCGTACAAGAGACCCAGTACTTC
clone_size: many; j_call: TRBJ2-5; d_call: .; v_call: TRBV5-1; cdr3_aa: CASRLGGQETQYF; cdr3_nt: TGCGCCAGCAGATTGGGAGGCCAAGAGACCCAGTACTTC
clone_size: .; j_call: TRBJ1-5; d_call: .; v_call: TRBV15; cdr3_aa: CATRRDRGPFNQPQHF; cdr3_nt: TGTGCCACCCGCAGAGATAGGGGACCGTTCAATCAGCCCCAGCATTTT
clone_size: few; j_call: TRBJ2-7; d_call: TRBD2; v_call: TRBV5-1; cdr3_aa: CASSLASGSLYEQYF; cdr3_nt: TGCGCCAGCAGCTTGGCGAGCGGGAGCCTCTACGAGCAGTACTTC
clone_size: .; j_call: TRBJ2-7; d_call: .; v_call: TRBV5-1; cdr3_aa: CASSLEGGGPYEQYF; cdr3_nt: TGCGCCAGCAGCTTGGAGGGCGGAGGCCCCTACGAGCAGTACTTC
clone_size: many; j_call: TRBJ2-2; d_call: TRBD2; v_call: TRBV20-1; cdr3_aa: CSARLAGRGTGELFF; cdr3_nt: TGCAGTGCACGACTAGCGGGTAGAGGAACCGGGGAGCTGTTTTTT
clone_size: many; j_call: TRBJ2-1; d_call: .; v_call: TRBV5-1; cdr3_aa: CASSWDANNEQFF; cdr3_nt: TGCGCCAGCAGCTGGGACGCGAACAATGAGCAGTTCTTC
clone_size: few; j_call: TRBJ2-1; d_call: .; v_call: TRBV5-1; cdr3_aa: CASSKSIGGDPNEQFF; cdr3_nt: TGCGCCAGCAGCAAAAGCATTGGGGGTGATCCCAATGAGCAGTTCTTC
clone_size: many; j_call: TRBJ2-5; d_call: .; v_call: TRBV20-1; cdr3_aa: CSVTGPAGTQETQYF; cdr3_nt: TGCAGTGTAACCGGACCGGCGGGCACTCAAGAGACCCAGTACTTC
clone_size: few; j_call: TRBJ2-1; d_call: .; v_call: TRBV12-3/TRBV12-4; cdr3_aa: CASSSKSNEQFF; cdr3_nt: TGTGCCAGCAGTTCTAAGTCCAATGAGCAGTTCTTC
clone_size: few; j_call: TRBJ1-2; d_call: .; v_call: TRBV19; cdr3_aa: CASSTPRRADRYTF; cdr3_nt: TGTGCCAGTAGTACCCCGAGAAGGGCAGATCGCTACACCTTC
clone_size: many; j_call: TRBJ2-5; d_call: .; v_call: TRBV5-1; cdr3_aa: CASSLGSAGAGETQYF; cdr3_nt: TGCGCCAGCAGCTTGGGTTCGGCAGGCGCAGGGGAGACCCAGTACTTC
clone_size: .; j_call: TRBJ1-3; d_call: .; v_call: TRBV12-3/TRBV12-4; cdr3_aa: CASSWGRHSGNTIYF; cdr3_nt: TGTGCCAGCAGTTGGGGACGGCACTCTGGAAACACCATATATTTT
clone_size: once; j_call: TRBJ2-1; d_call: .; v_call: TRBV12-3/TRBV12-4; cdr3_aa: CASTDLSGDRNEQFF; cdr3_nt: TGTGCCAGCACCGATCTTAGCGGAGATAGGAATGAGCAGTTCTTC
clone_size: few; j_call: TRBJ2-1; d_call: .; v_call: TRBV10-3; cdr3_aa: CAIRPGLGLSNEQFF; cdr3_nt: TGTGCCATCAGACCTGGATTGGGACTTTCCAATGAGCAGTTCTTC
clone_size: many; j_call: TRBJ2-3; d_call: TRBD2; v_call: TRBV28; cdr3_aa: CASNLNRGGSTDTQYF; cdr3_nt: TGTGCCAGCAATTTAAATCGGGGGGGCTCCACAGATACGCAGTATTTT
clone_size: many; j_call: TRBJ2-7; d_call: TRBD2; v_call: TRBV5-1; cdr3_aa: CASSWRSSGRNEQYF; cdr3_nt: TGCGCCAGCAGCTGGAGAAGTAGCGGGAGGAACGAGCAGTACTTC
clone_size: .; j_call: TRBJ2-7; d_call: TRBD2; v_call: TRBV3-1; cdr3_aa: CASSQVFGRGDSYEQYF; cdr3_nt: TGTGCCAGCAGCCAAGTCTTCGGACGGGGGGACTCCTACGAGCAGTACTTC
clone_size: .; j_call: TRBJ2-7; d_call: .; v_call: TRBV12-3/TRBV12-4; cdr3_aa: CASSPGWAHTYEQYF; cdr3_nt: TGTGCCAGCAGCCCCGGTTGGGCACATACCTACGAGCAGTACTTC
clone_size: few; j_call: TRBJ2-7; d_call: .; v_call: TRBV7-7; cdr3_aa: CASSLASGPYEQYF; cdr3_nt: TGTGCCAGCAGCTTAGCGTCAGGGCCCTACGAGCAGTACTTC
clone_size: .; j_call: TRBJ2-3; d_call: .; v_call: TRBV11-2; cdr3_aa: CASSSRPSDTQYF; cdr3_nt: TGTGCCAGCAGCTCACGACCATCAGATACGCAGTATTTT
clone_size: many; j_call: TRBJ2-7; d_call: .; v_call: TRBV12-3/TRBV12-4; cdr3_aa: CASNLGQAYEQYF; cdr3_nt: TGTGCCAGCAACCTAGGGCAGGCCTACGAGCAGTACTTC
clone_size: .; j_call: TRBJ1-2; d_call: .; v_call: TRBV5-1; cdr3_aa: CASSLQGHRGYTF; cdr3_nt: TGCGCCAGCAGCTTGCAGGGTCACAGGGGCTACACCTTC
clone_size: .; j_call: TRBJ2-1; d_call: TRBD2; v_call: TRBV7-9; cdr3_aa: CASSLLAGGQGEQFF; cdr3_nt: TGTGCCAGCAGCTTGCTAGCGGGAGGGCAGGGTGAGCAGTTCTTC
clone_size: many; j_call: TRBJ2-7; d_call: .; v_call: TRBV6-5; cdr3_aa: CASSYLQDQYF; cdr3_nt: TGTGCCAGCAGTTACTTACAGGACCAGTACTTC
clone_size: .; j_call: TRBJ2-5; d_call: TRBD1; v_call: TRBV5-1; cdr3_aa: CASSFSGTGIAEETQYF; cdr3_nt: TGCGCCAGCAGCTTTTCCGGGACAGGGATTGCGGAGGAGACCCAGTACTTC
clone_size: .; j_call: TRBJ1-1; d_call: TRBD1; v_call: TRBV7-2; cdr3_aa: CASSPHRGSTEAFF; cdr3_nt: TGTGCCAGCAGCCCCCACAGGGGGAGCACTGAAGCTTTCTTT
clone_size: many; j_call: TRBJ2-1; d_call: TRBD2; v_call: TRBV12-5; cdr3_aa: CASGLVLARELYNEQFF; cdr3_nt: TGTGCTAGTGGTTTGGTACTGGCGCGGGAGCTATACAATGAGCAGTTCTTC
clone_size: many; j_call: TRBJ1-5; d_call: .; v_call: TRBV7-8; cdr3_aa: CASSFDPSTVGPQHF; cdr3_nt: TGTGCCAGCAGCTTTGACCCATCGACAGTTGGGCCCCAGCATTTT
clone_size: .; j_call: TRBJ2-2; d_call: .; v_call: TRBV5-1; cdr3_aa: CASSLSSPGGTGELFF; cdr3_nt: TGCGCCAGCAGCTTGTCTTCTCCCGGCGGCACCGGGGAGCTGTTTTTT
clone_size: few; j_call: TRBJ2-3; d_call: TRBD2; v_call: TRBV11-2; cdr3_aa: CASSSGRFGDTQYF; cdr3_nt: TGTGCCAGCAGCTCCGGGAGGTTTGGAGATACGCAGTATTTT
clone_size: many; j_call: TRBJ2-6; d_call: .; v_call: TRBV29-1; cdr3_aa: CSVGPAVSGANVLTF; cdr3_nt: TGCAGCGTCGGTCCTGCCGTCTCTGGGGCCAACGTCCTGACTTTC
clone_size: .; j_call: TRBJ2-3; d_call: TRBD2; v_call: TRBV28; cdr3_aa: CASSTTGTSGREDTQYF; cdr3_nt: TGTGCCAGCAGTACAACCGGGACTAGCGGGAGAGAAGATACGCAGTATTTT
clone_size: many; j_call: TRBJ2-7; d_call: TRBD2; v_call: TRBV20-1; cdr3_aa: CSAGSGRWYEQYF; cdr3_nt: TGCAGTGCTGGTAGCGGGAGGTGGTACGAGCAGTACTTC
clone_size: many; j_call: TRBJ2-2; d_call: TRBD2; v_call: TRBV28; cdr3_aa: CASSLTTSGTGELFF; cdr3_nt: TGTGCCAGCAGTTTAACAACTAGCGGGACCGGGGAGCTGTTTTTT
clone_size: many; j_call: TRBJ2-1; d_call: TRBD2; v_call: TRBV20-1; cdr3_aa: CSARYPLTSGTGQFF; cdr3_nt: TGCAGTGCTAGGTACCCCCTGACTAGCGGGACAGGTCAGTTCTTC
clone_size: many; j_call: TRBJ1-2; d_call: .; v_call: TRBV12-3/TRBV12-4; cdr3_aa: CASRAGARYGYTF; cdr3_nt: TGTGCCAGCAGAGCCGGGGCCCGCTATGGCTACACCTTC
clone_size: .; j_call: TRBJ2-7; d_call: TRBD2; v_call: TRBV12-3/TRBV12-4; cdr3_aa: CASSPYGLAGASYEQYF; cdr3_nt: TGTGCCAGCAGTCCCTACGGACTAGCGGGAGCGTCCTACGAGCAGTACTTC
clone_size: .; j_call: TRBJ2-1; d_call: .; v_call: TRBV5-1; cdr3_aa: CASSLGGGGLYNEQFF; cdr3_nt: TGCGCCAGCAGCTTAGGTGGGGGAGGACTCTACAATGAGCAGTTCTTC
clone_size: few; j_call: TRBJ2-7; d_call: TRBD2; v_call: TRBV28; cdr3_aa: CASSYLEIWGLAGGPVRGQYF; cdr3_nt: TGTGCCAGCAGTTACCTTGAAATATGGGGACTAGCGGGAGGGCCTGTGAGAGGGCAGTACTTC
clone_size: .; j_call: TRBJ1-5; d_call: .; v_call: TRBV30; cdr3_aa: CAWSHRNNQPQHF; cdr3_nt: TGTGCCTGGAGTCATAGGAACAATCAGCCCCAGCATTTT
clone_size: .; j_call: TRBJ2-4; d_call: .; v_call: TRBV15; cdr3_aa: CATSRDDDHINIQYF; cdr3_nt: TGTGCCACCAGCAGAGATGACGACCACATTAACATTCAGTACTTC
clone_size: .; j_call: TRBJ2-6; d_call: .; v_call: TRBV5-1; cdr3_aa: CASSAAGSGANVLTF; cdr3_nt: TGCGCCAGCAGCGCGGCGGGTTCTGGGGCCAACGTCCTGACTTTC